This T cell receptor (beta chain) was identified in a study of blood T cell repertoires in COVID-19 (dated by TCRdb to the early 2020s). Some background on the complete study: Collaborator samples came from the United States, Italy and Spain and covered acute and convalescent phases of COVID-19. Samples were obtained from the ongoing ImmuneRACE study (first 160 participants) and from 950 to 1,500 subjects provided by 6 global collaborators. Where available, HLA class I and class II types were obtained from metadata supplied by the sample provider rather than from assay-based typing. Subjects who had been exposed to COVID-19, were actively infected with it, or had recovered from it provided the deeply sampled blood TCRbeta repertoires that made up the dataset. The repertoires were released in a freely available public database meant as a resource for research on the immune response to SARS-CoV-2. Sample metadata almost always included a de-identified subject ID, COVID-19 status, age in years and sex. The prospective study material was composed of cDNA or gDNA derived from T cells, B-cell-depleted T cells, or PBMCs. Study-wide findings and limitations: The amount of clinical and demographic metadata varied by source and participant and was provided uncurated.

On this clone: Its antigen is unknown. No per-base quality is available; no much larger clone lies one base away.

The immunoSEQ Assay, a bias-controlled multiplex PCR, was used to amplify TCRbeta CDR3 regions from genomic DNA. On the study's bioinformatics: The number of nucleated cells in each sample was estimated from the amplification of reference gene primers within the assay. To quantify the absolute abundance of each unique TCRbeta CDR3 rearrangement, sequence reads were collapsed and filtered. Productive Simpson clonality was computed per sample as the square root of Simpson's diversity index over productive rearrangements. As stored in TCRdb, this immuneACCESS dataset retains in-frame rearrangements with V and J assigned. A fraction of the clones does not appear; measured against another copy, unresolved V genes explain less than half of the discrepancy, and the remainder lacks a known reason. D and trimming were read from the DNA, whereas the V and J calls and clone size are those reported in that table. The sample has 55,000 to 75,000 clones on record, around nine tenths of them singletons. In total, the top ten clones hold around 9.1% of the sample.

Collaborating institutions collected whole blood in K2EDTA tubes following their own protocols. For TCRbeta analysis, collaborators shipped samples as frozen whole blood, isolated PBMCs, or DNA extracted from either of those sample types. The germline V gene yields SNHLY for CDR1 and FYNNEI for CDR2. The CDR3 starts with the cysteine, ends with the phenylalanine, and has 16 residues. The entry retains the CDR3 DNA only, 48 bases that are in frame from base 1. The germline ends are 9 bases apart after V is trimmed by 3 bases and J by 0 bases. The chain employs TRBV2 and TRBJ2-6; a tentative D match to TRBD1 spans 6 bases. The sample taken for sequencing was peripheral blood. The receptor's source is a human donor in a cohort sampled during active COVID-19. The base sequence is TGTGCCAGCAGTGACAGGGGCAACTCTGGGGCCAACGTCCTGACTTTC. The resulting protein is CASSDRGNSGANVLTF.